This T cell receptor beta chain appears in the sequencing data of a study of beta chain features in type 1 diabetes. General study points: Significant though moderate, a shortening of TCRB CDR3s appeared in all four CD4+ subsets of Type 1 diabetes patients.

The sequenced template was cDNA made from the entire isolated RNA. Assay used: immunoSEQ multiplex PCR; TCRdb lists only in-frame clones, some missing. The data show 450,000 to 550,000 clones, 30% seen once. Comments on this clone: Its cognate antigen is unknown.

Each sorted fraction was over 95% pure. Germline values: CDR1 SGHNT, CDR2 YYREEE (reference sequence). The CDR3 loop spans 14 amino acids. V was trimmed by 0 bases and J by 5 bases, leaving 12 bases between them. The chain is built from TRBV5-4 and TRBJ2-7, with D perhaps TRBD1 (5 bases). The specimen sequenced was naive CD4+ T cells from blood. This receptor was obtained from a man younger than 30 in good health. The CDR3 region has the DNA TGTGCCAGCAGCTTGGAGCGACAGCTGGACGAGCAGTACTTC. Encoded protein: CASSLERQLDEQYF.